This passage covers 21 T cell receptor beta chains from one sample sequenced in a study of human T cells and chemical hapten exposure. TCRdb called the RACE reads again in MiXCR, with one record for every CDR3 protein. Of approximately 260,000 distinct CDR3 sequences in the sample, 7.5% to 9% were seen once. Time point described: pre-sensitization, week 0. Indicated treatment: therapeutic diphenylcyclopropenone sensitization with weekly scalp DPC. The material was whole blood, obtained in connection with sensitization to the hapten diphenylcyclopropenone (DPC). The origin of the receptors is a woman aged 40 to 50 with alopecia areata. Some clones in this sample may be carry-over from other donors' samples.

In this sample, this clonotype turned up a few times. The chain couples TRBV7-3 to TRBJ2-6; TRBD1 matches at 10 bases. CDR3 size: 16 residues. The V and J ends lost 5 bases and 1 base, in that order; junction bases with no gene match: 2. Germline loops: CDR1 SGHTA, CDR2 FQGTGA. CDR3 DNA sequence: TGTGCCAGCAGCGACAGGGGGCGATCTGGGGCCAACGTCCTGACTTTC. It encodes CASSDRGRSGANVLTF.

This clonotype turned up a few times. The V call is TRBV5-1, the J call TRBJ2-2; 8 positions match TRBD1. The germline V gene encodes CDR1 SGHRS and CDR2 YFSETQ. The CDR3 covers 16 residues. Losses at the gene ends were 0 bases for V and 4 bases for J; bases not matched to a gene: 5. This CDR3 is CASSLATGAGTGELFF. The CDR3 DNA reads as TGCGCCAGCAGCTTGGCGACAGGGGCAGGCACCGGGGAGCTGTTTTTT.

The table lists this clonotype with many counts. This chain joins TRBV7-2 and TRBJ1-1; D is possibly TRBD1 (5 bases). There are 14 residues in the CDR3. The germline V gene has CDR1 SGHTA and CDR2 FQGNSA. Trimming cost V 3 bases and J 6 bases, with 14 bases left between them. The CDR3 bases are TGTGCCAGCAGCTTTGGCAGGGACGGGCCTGAAGCTTTCTTT. Translating gives CASSFGRDGPEAFF.

This clonotype appeared many times. V gene TRBV21-1 combines with J gene TRBJ2-3; TRBD2 was called by the table and not checked on the DNA. TRBV21-1 is marked as a pseudogene. The CDR3 is 15 residues long. The CDR3, as DNA: TGTGCCAGCAGCGGGAGCGGGTACCTCACAGATACGCAGTATTTT. Residues: CASSGSGYLTDTQYF.

The chain employs TRBV25-1 and TRBJ1-1; possible D gene TRBD1, 5 bases. Germline V gives CDR1 MGHDK, CDR2 SYGVNS. The CDR3 loop spans 14 amino acids. Trimming took 5 bases from V and 1 from J, leaving 11 bases between them. The chain's CDR3 is CASSQMGRNTEAFF. As DNA, the CDR3 is TGTGCCAGCAGTCAAATGGGGCGGAACACTGAAGCTTTCTTT.

The chain uses TRBV5-6 and TRBJ2-7; tentatively, D is TRBD1 or TRBD2 (5 bases each). The CDR3 extends over 17 amino acids. CDR1 and CDR2 (germline): SGHDT, YYEEEE. V was clipped by 4 bases and J by 2 bases, with 22 bases between them. CDR3 residues: CASSPPGAVSVPYEQYF. The CDR3 DNA reads TGTGCCAGCAGCCCCCCCGGGGCAGTCTCGGTGCCCTACGAGCAGTACTTC. Full variable domain (missing parts from reference TRBV5-6 and TRBJ2-7): DAGVTQSPTHLIKTRGQQVTLRCSPKSGHDTVSWYQQALGQGPQFIFQYYEEEERQRGNFPDRFSGHQFPNYSSELNVNALLLGDSALYLCASSPPGAVSVPYEQYFGPGTRLTVT.

This clonotype showed up just a few times. This chain connects TRBV12-3 or TRBV12-4 to TRBJ1-1; 8 bases map to TRBD1. The J segment lost 1 base and the V segment lost 6 bases, leaving 4 bases of the junction unmatched. CDR3 length: 14 amino acids. In DNA form, the CDR3 reads TGTGCCAGCAGCCACGGACAGGGGAACACTGAAGCTTTCTTT. Its translation: CASSHGQGNTEAFF.

V is TRBV19 and J is TRBJ2-7; TRBD2 matches 11 bases. Germline CDR1 LNHDA, CDR2 SQIVND (reference sequence). Trimming cost V 4 bases and J 4 bases; bases outside gene matches: 6. This CDR3 has 15 residues. In nucleotides, the CDR3 is TGTGCCAGTAGTAATCCCGGGACTAGCGGTTACGAGCAGTACTTC. It is translated as CASSNPGTSGYEQYF.

This clonotype was counted a few times. The rearrangement links TRBV24-1 to TRBJ2-7, with D unresolved. The CDR3 extends over 14 amino acids. V lost 2 bases, J lost 5 bases, and 12 bases lay in between. Germline loops: CDR1 KGHDR, CDR2 SFDVKD. As DNA, the CDR3 is TGTGCCACCAGTGATTCATGGCAGTCCGACGAGCAGTACTTC. Protein product: CATSDSWQSDEQYF.

This clonotype was detected ten times or more. The chain recombines TRBV5-1 with TRBJ2-7; D is uncertain. Trimming left V 0 bases short and J 1 base short, with 5 bases between. CDR1 SGHRS and CDR2 YFSETQ come from the germline V gene. There are 13 residues in the CDR3. The CDR3 loop reads CASSLDGSYEQYF. CDR3 nucleotides: TGCGCCAGCAGCTTGGATGGTTCCTACGAGCAGTACTTC.

The CDR3 protein is CASSPGTGGPIHF. The CDR3 bases are TGTGCCAGCAGCCCCGGGACAGGGGGTCCCATCCACTTT. The V and J genes are TRBV6-5 and TRBJ1-6; 11 bases map to TRBD1. The ends lost 6 bases at V and 17 bases at J; junction bases unmatched: 9. This CDR3 region has 13 residues. Germline assignment: CDR1 MNHEY and CDR2 SVGAGI.

Only a few counts were recorded for this clonotype. J is TRBJ1-2 and V is TRBV3-1; the D is unclear. This CDR3 has 11 amino acids. The V end was cut by 11 bases, the J end by 2 bases, with 9 bases between. Germline V gene lookup returns CDR1 LGHDT and CDR2 YNNKEL (reference sequence). DNA of the CDR3: TGTGCCTGCGGGTGGAACTATGGCTACACCTTC. Its translation is CACGWNYGYTF.

This clonotype occurred a few times. The chain couples TRBV6-1 to TRBJ1-3; unclear D gene. Germline CDR1 MNHNS, CDR2 SASEGT. The length of the CDR3 is 13 residues. The ends were cut back, 3 bases at V and 4 bases at J, with 7 bases in the middle. DNA of the CDR3: TGTGCCAGCAGTGACGGCCTCGGAAACACCATATATTTT. Translating gives CASSDGLGNTIYF.

This chain connects TRBV27 to TRBJ2-2; D remains ambiguous. The CDR3 is made up of 14 amino acids. Trimming left V 7 bases short and J 3 bases short, with 12 bases between. Germline-derived CDR1 and CDR2 are MNHEY and SMNVEV (reference sequence). Written as DNA, the CDR3 is TGTGCCAGCAAACGAGGTCGGGACACCGGGGAGCTGTTTTTT. Its protein is CASKRGRDTGELFF.

This clonotype turned up a few times. The rearrangement joins TRBV7-3 to TRBJ2-3; tentatively, D is TRBD2 (6 bases). Germline CDR1 SGHTA, CDR2 FQGTGA. Trimming pared 7 bases from V and 2 bases from J, leaving 13 bases between. The CDR3 loop spans 14 amino acids. CDR3 sequence reads: CASTEGLNTDTQYF. Written as DNA, the CDR3 is TGTGCCAGCACCGAAGGACTAAACACAGATACGCAGTATTTT.

The chain is built from TRBV20-1 and TRBJ2-1; TRBD2 might be the D (7 bases). Germline V lookup: CDR1 DFQATT, CDR2 SNEGSKA (reference sequence). This CDR3 has 13 residues. Deletions cut 5 bases from V and 2 bases from J, with 10 bases between. CDR3 in DNA: TGCAGTGCTTCGCGGGGGCCCTACAATGAGCAGTTCTTC. This codes for CSASRGPYNEQFF.

In this sample, this clonotype turned up a few times. The chain joins TRBV7-9 to TRBJ2-5; D gene ambiguous. Trimming removed 5 bases from V and 4 bases from J, with 17 bases in between. CDR1 SEHNR and CDR2 FQNEAQ come from the germline V gene (reference sequence). The CDR3 covers 15 residues. CDR3 DNA sequence: TGTGCCAGCAGCCAAACCAAGGTGAAGGGAGAGACCCAGTACTTC. Translating gives CASSQTKVKGETQYF.

Ten or more counts support this clonotype. The V call is TRBV3-1, the J call TRBJ2-7; D might be TRBD1 (5 bases). Deletions cut 3 bases from V and 4 bases from J, with 10 bases between. The CDR3 has 13 amino acids. CDR1 and CDR2 (germline): LGHDT, YNNKEL (reference sequence). For the CDR3, the DNA is TGTGCCAGCAGCCAGTACAGGTCGTACGAGCAGTACTTC. Translation gives CASSQYRSYEQYF.

This clonotype was seen ten or more times. CDR3 residues: CAGRHREAPYEQYF. In nucleotides, the CDR3 is TGTGCCGGCCGCCACAGGGAAGCTCCCTACGAGCAGTACTTC. This chain joins TRBV28 and TRBJ2-7; tentative D call: TRBD1 (6 bases). The CDR3 loop spans 14 amino acids. Germline V lookup: CDR1 MDHEN, CDR2 SYDVKM. Trimming left V 11 bases short and J 2 bases short, with 19 bases between.

This clonotype was counted at least ten times. The chain recombines TRBV7-2 with TRBJ2-1; 14 nucleotides agree with TRBD2. With V trimmed by 4 bases and J by 7 bases, 9 bases remained unmatched. CDR1 is SGHTA, CDR2 FQGNSA, per germline. The CDR3 is 17 residues long. CDR3 nucleotides: TGTGCCAGCAGCTCAACCCGACTAGCGGGAGGGCGTAATGAGCAGTTCTTC. Translated, it gives CASSSTRLAGGRNEQFF.

The chain carries TRBV5-1 and TRBJ1-5, with 9 positions matching TRBD1. CDR1 is SGHRS, CDR2 YFSETQ, per germline. The CDR3 spans 19 residues. V was pared by 4 bases and J by 7 bases, with 21 bases of the junction left unmatched. The CDR3 is CASSRKQDRGPTGGQPQHF. CDR3 nucleotides: TGCGCCAGCAGCCGAAAACAGGACAGGGGCCCTACCGGAGGGCAGCCCCAGCATTTT.